This is a list of T cell receptor beta chains from one sample in a study of response to subunit inactivated influenza vaccine. One entry per CDR3 protein, called by TCRdb with MiXCR from the RT-PCR reads. This table holds 450,000 to 500,000 distinct CDR3 sequences, about a tenth found once. The sequencing used PBMCs from blood, collected about 6 weeks after vaccination. These TCRs come from a middle-aged man who received an inactivated influenza vaccine. Each CDR3 is given with its conserved first and last residue. Fields, in order: J gene, D gene, V gene, clone size, CDR3 protein, CDR3 DNA. D genes are given only for firm matches. Part of the rows lack a size; the others show once, few, many or a class for expanded clones.

j_gene: TRBJ2-7
d_gene: -
v_gene: TRBV6-5
abundance: few
CDR3aa: CASSYLLGPGDYEQYF
CDR3nt: TGTGCCAGCAGTTATTTATTGGGTCCGGGGGACTACGAGCAGTACTTC

j_gene: TRBJ2-2
d_gene: -
v_gene: TRBV5-5
abundance: few
CDR3aa: CASSLFSGANTGELFF
CDR3nt: TGTGCCAGCAGCTTGTTTTCAGGGGCGAACACCGGGGAGCTGTTTTTT

j_gene: TRBJ2-7
d_gene: TRBD1
v_gene: TRBV19
abundance: -
CDR3aa: CASSVGQGNVNEQYF
CDR3nt: TGTGCCAGTAGTGTCGGACAGGGGAACGTCAACGAGCAGTACTTC

j_gene: TRBJ1-1
d_gene: -
v_gene: TRBV5-5
abundance: -
CDR3aa: CASSLESGETEAFF
CDR3nt: TGTGCCAGCAGCTTGGAGTCAGGGGAAACTGAAGCTTTCTTT

j_gene: TRBJ2-3
d_gene: TRBD2
v_gene: TRBV20-1
abundance: few
CDR3aa: CSAPRLAGVSDTQYF
CDR3nt: TGCAGTGCGCCAAGACTAGCGGGAGTCTCAGATACGCAGTATTTT

j_gene: TRBJ1-6
d_gene: -
v_gene: TRBV6-5
abundance: -
CDR3aa: CASRSRAMDSPLHF
CDR3nt: TGTGCCAGCAGATCTCGGGCCATGGATTCACCCCTCCACTTT

j_gene: TRBJ1-1
d_gene: -
v_gene: TRBV7-2
abundance: few
CDR3aa: CASNFGQTNTEAFF
CDR3nt: TGTGCCAGCAATTTTGGACAGACGAACACTGAAGCTTTCTTT

j_gene: TRBJ2-1
d_gene: -
v_gene: TRBV28
abundance: few
CDR3aa: CASSFRSGSYNEQFF
CDR3nt: TGTGCCAGCAGTTTTAGGAGCGGTTCCTACAATGAGCAGTTCTTC

j_gene: TRBJ2-1
d_gene: -
v_gene: TRBV24-1
abundance: -
CDR3aa: CATSDPARAEGEQFF
CDR3nt: TGTGCCACCAGTGACCCAGCAAGGGCCGAGGGTGAGCAGTTCTTC

j_gene: TRBJ2-2
d_gene: -
v_gene: TRBV7-9
abundance: -
CDR3aa: CASSLGWTGLYTGELFF
CDR3nt: TGTGCCAGCAGCTTAGGTTGGACAGGACTATACACCGGGGAGCTGTTTTTT

j_gene: TRBJ2-5
d_gene: TRBD2
v_gene: TRBV5-1
abundance: few
CDR3aa: CASSSITGGLETQYF
CDR3nt: TGCGCCAGCAGCTCCATAACGGGGGGGCTTGAGACCCAGTACTTC

j_gene: TRBJ2-6
d_gene: -
v_gene: TRBV27
abundance: -
CDR3aa: CASRRVGTAGANVLTF
CDR3nt: TGTGCCAGCAGGAGAGTTGGGACGGCTGGGGCCAACGTCCTGACTTTC

j_gene: TRBJ2-2
d_gene: -
v_gene: TRBV12-3/TRBV12-4
abundance: -
CDR3aa: CASSFKGGAPGELFF
CDR3nt: TGTGCCAGCAGTTTTAAGGGGGGCGCCCCCGGGGAGCTGTTTTTT

j_gene: TRBJ2-3
d_gene: -
v_gene: TRBV4-1
abundance: many
CDR3aa: CASSQVWGTDTQYF
CDR3nt: TGCGCCAGCAGCCAAGTTTGGGGCACAGATACGCAGTATTTT